This record covers a single TCR beta chain. The CDR3 loop spans 15 amino acids. Germline CDR1 and CDR2: MNHEY and SMNVEV (reference sequence). V shed 3 bases and J shed 3 bases, with 12 bases lying between them. The sample belongs to a study of blood T cell repertoires in COVID-19. The repertoire was sequenced with immunoSEQ multiplex PCR; TCRdb's copy has only in-frame clones and lacks some. The repertoire holds 300,000 to 450,000 clones, with roughly 89% as singletons. The chain carries TRBV27 and TRBJ1-5; no firm D call. The sequence was collected from a woman in her sixties with COVID-19, enrolled during active disease. The sample comprised peripheral blood. The CDR3 coding sequence is TGTGCCAGCAGTTTGGCTGTGCCCGCCAATCAGCCCCAGCATTTT. Translating it yields CASSLAVPANQPQHF.